One and the same sample provided the 11 T cell receptor beta chains below, sequenced in a study of CD8+ T cells in alopecia areata. Extracted RNA was reverse transcribed, and the resulting cDNA served as sequencing template. TCRdb keeps only in-frame clones here, not all; method: immunoSEQ multiplex PCR. In the table there are 150,000 or so clones, 47% of which are singletons. The material sequenced was CD4+ T cells sorted from blood. The receptors shown here come from a human donor with alopecia areata.

The rearrangement joins TRBV7-3 to TRBJ2-5, with a possible D match to TRBD2 (6 bases). In germline, CDR1 is SGHTA, CDR2 FQGTGA. The CDR3 consists of 15 residues. Trimming removed 5 bases from V and 6 bases from J, with 19 bases in between. CDR3 loop: CASSPVRDSPQTQYF. The CDR3 DNA sequence: TGTGCCAGCAGCCCCGTTAGGGACTCCCCTCAGACCCAGTACTTC.

This clone was seen only once. The chain carries TRBV2 and TRBJ2-6, with 7 bases aligning to TRBD2. This CDR3 spans 17 amino acids. J lost 4 bases, V lost 2 bases, and 8 bases had no gene match. Germline CDR1 and CDR2: SNHLY and FYNNEI. CDR3 amino acids: CASSEMGRASGANVLTF. The CDR3 DNA reads as TGTGCCAGCAGTGAAATGGGGAGGGCTTCGGGGGCCAACGTCCTGACTTTC.

The chain couples TRBV7-9 to TRBJ1-4, with TRBD1 identical over 7 bases. V was pared by 8 bases and J by 7 bases, with 7 bases of the junction left unmatched. The germline V gene encodes CDR1 SEHNR and CDR2 FQNEAQ (reference sequence). This CDR3 is built from 13 residues. The CDR3 loop reads CASRDRESEKLFF. The CDR3 DNA is TGTGCCAGCCGAGACAGGGAGAGTGAAAAACTGTTTTTT.

This chain links TRBV7-3 with TRBJ2-1, with 7 bases fitting TRBD2. This CDR3 has 15 residues. CDR1 and CDR2 (germline): SGHTA, FQGTGA. V lost 6 bases and J lost 7; bases outside the gene matches: 12. The CDR3 coding sequence is TGTGCCAGCAGACTTACCAGCGGGATCGGGAATGAGCAGTTCTTC. Protein product: CASRLTSGIGNEQFF.

This clone has more than one count but fewer than ten. This chain connects TRBV5-1 to TRBJ2-3; D is possibly TRBD2 (6 bases). The CDR3 is 12 amino acids. Trimming removed 2 bases from V and 6 bases from J, with 7 bases in between. Per the germline V gene, CDR1 is SGHRS and CDR2 is YFSETQ. CDR3 in amino acids: CASSFAGDTQYF. As DNA, the CDR3 is TGCGCCAGCAGCTTCGCGGGGGATACGCAGTATTTT.

CDR3 sequence: CSARIGQGFETQYF. The CDR3 nucleotides read TGCAGCGCAAGAATAGGACAAGGGTTTGAGACCCAGTACTTC. The chain couples TRBV29-1 to TRBJ2-5; D is possibly TRBD1 (5 bases). The V end lost 7 bases, the J end lost 5 bases, and 20 bases lay between the germline ends. Germline values: CDR1 SQVTM, CDR2 ANQGSEA. The CDR3 covers 14 residues.

The CDR3 reads CSVAGREQYF. CDR3 in DNA: TGCAGCGTTGCGGGCCGCGAGCAGTACTTC. This chain joins TRBV29-1 and TRBJ2-5; D unclear. The J call may be faulty, since TRBJ2-7 better matches the DNA end. The germline CDR1 and CDR2 sequences are SQVTM and ANQGSEA. This CDR3 contains 10 residues.

A few counts support this clone. V gene TRBV28 combines with J gene TRBJ1-2, with D uncertain. Germline V gene sequence: CDR1 MDHEN, CDR2 SYDVKM. This CDR3 region has 12 residues. V was clipped by 6 bases and J by 2 bases, with 7 bases between them. DNA for the CDR3: TGTGCCAGCAGCTGGGAAAACTATGGCTACACCTTC. Translated, it gives CASSWENYGYTF.

V gene TRBV4-1 combines with J gene TRBJ2-5; TRBD2 is a possible D gene (5 bases). This CDR3 has 14 amino acids. V was shortened by 2 bases and J by 4 bases, with 11 bases between the two germline ends. Germline lookup yields CDR1 MGHRA and CDR2 YSYEKL. The CDR3 region is CASSQLGGLETQYF. The CDR3 DNA sequence: TGCGCCAGCAGCCAATTAGGCGGGTTAGAGACCCAGTACTTC.

The chain uses TRBV6-6 and TRBJ1-2; unclear D gene. CDR1 is MNHNY and CDR2 is SVGAGI in the germline V gene (reference sequence). Trimming cost V 11 bases and J 0 bases, with 7 bases left between them. The CDR3 consists of 11 residues. The CDR3 loop is CAGQANYGYTF. CDR3 coding DNA: TGTGCCGGCCAGGCTAACTATGGCTACACCTTC.

This clone was recorded a few times. This sequence joins TRBV7-3 and TRBJ2-7; D ambiguous. Germline V gives CDR1 SGHTA, CDR2 FQGTGA. The CDR3 extends over 14 amino acids. Trimming pared 5 bases from V and 6 bases from J, leaving 17 bases between. The CDR3 loop is CASSLTRARREQYF. DNA of the CDR3: TGTGCCAGCAGCCTCACAAGGGCGCGACGCGAGCAGTACTTC.